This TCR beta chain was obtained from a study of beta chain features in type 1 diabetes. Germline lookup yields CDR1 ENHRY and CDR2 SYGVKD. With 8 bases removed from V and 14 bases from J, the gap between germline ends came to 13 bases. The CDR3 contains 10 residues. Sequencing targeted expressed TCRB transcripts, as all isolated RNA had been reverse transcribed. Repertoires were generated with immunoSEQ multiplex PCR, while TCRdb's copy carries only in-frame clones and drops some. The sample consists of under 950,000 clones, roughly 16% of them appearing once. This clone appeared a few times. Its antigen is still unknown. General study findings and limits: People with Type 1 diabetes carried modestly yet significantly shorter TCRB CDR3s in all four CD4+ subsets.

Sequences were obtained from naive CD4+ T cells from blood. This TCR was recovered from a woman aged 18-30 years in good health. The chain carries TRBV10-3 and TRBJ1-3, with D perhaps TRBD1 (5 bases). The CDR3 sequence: CAIGGTNLYF. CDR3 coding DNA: TGTGCCATCGGGGGTACAAATCTATATTTT.